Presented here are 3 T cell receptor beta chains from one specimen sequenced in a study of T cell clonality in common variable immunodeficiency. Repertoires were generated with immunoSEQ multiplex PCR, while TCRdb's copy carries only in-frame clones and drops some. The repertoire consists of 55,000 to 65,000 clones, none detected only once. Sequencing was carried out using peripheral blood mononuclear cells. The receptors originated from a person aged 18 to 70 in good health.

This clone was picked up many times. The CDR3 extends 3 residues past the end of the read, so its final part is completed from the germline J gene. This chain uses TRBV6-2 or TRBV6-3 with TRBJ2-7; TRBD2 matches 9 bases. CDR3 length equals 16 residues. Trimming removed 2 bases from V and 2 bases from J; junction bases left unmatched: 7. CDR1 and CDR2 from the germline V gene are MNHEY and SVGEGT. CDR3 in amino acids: CASSYRIAGATYEQYF. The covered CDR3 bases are TGTGCCAGCAGTTACCGGATAGCGGGGGCGACCTACGAG.

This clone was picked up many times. CDR3 DNA, as far as it was read: TGTGCCAGCAGCTTAGAACAGGGACAGGGAGGC. Translated: CASSLEQGQGG. The entire CDR3 sequence reads CASSLEQGQGGYTF. The chain couples TRBV7-9 to TRBJ1-2, with 9 positions matching TRBD1. With the read ending 3 residues before the CDR3 end, the germline J gene is used to fill in that end. CDR1 and CDR2 (germline): SEHNR, FQNEAQ (reference sequence). The CDR3 spans 14 residues.

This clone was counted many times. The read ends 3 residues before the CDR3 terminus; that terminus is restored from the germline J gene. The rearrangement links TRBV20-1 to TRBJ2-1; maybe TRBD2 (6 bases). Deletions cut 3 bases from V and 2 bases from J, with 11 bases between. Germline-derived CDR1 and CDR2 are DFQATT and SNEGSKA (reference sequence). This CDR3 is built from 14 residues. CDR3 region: CSASKAGPYNEQFF. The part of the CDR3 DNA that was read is TGCAGTGCTAGTAAAGCGGGCCCCTACAATGAG.